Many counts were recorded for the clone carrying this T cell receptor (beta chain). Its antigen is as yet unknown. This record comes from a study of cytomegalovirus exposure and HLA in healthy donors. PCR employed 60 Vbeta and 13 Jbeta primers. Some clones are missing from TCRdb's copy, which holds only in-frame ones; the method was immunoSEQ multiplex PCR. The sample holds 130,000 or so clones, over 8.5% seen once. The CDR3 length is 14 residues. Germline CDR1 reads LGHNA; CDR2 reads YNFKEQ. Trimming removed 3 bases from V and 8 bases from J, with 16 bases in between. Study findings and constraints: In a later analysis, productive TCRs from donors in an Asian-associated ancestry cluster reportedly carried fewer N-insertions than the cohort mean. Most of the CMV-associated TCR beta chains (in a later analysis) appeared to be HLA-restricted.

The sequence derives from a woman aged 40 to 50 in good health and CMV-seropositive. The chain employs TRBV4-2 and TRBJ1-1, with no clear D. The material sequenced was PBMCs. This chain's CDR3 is CASSQPSSLREAFF. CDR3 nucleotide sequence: TGTGCCAGCAGCCAGCCTAGTAGTTTGCGGGAAGCTTTCTTT.